The present T cell receptor beta chain was sequenced within a study of T cells after yellow fever vaccination. Study overall: Fractions of low cell number were prepared using SMART-Seq v4 Ultra Low Input.

Study observations and caveats: Post-booster repertoires again held most primary-vaccination clones (approximately 96% CD4, roughly 88% CD8).

This clonotype was found a few times. Its specificity is unknown. UMIs were added to TCR cDNA along with a universal primer site when it was made by 5'RACE template switching. From the 5' RACE reads, TCRdb called clonotypes with MiXCR, one entry per CDR3 protein. The repertoire has around 550,000 distinct CDR3 sequences, 15% to 20% of them found once; the top ten carry more than 13%. This clonotype was obtained from a man under 40 who received the YFV17D yellow fever vaccine. The specimen comprised PBMCs, sampled 15 days after the yellow fever booster vaccination.

The CDR3 bases are TGTGCCAGCAGTGTCAAGAGGAACACTGAAGCTTTCTTT. It encodes CASSVKRNTEAFF. J is TRBJ1-1 and V is TRBV12-3 or TRBV12-4; D unresolved. The CDR3 extends over 13 amino acids. V lost 5 bases and J lost 1, with 8 bases in between.